This TCR beta chain was identified during a study of chemoradiotherapy in HPV16-positive cancers (dated by TCRdb to 2022 to 2024). Regarding the research as a whole: Using functional T-cell assays on cells from a couple of HPV16-positive patients, the researchers defined candidate HPV-specific T-cell clones and common TCR motifs. The study asked whether T-cell immunity against the HPV oncoproteins E6 and E7 changes during chemoradiotherapy and whether it affects survival. The candidate HPV-specific TCRs and motifs were subsequently tracked in TCR repertoires obtained from roughly 85 patients with HPV-related cancers. Broader findings and caveats from the paper: The survival association was reported for HPV16-positive patients, and the functional definition of HPV-specific T cells was derived from only a couple of HPV16-positive patients. In HPV16-positive patients, expansion of HPV-responsive T cells during chemoradiotherapy was found to be associated with improved recurrence-free survival. Expansion of candidate HPV-specific clones and E7-related TCR motifs was observed in the tumor microenvironment during treatment, whereas no such expansion was observed for non-HPV-specific T cells.

Library preparation was by the immunoSEQ multiplex PCR assay. TCRdb's version of the immuneACCESS table is confined to in-frame rearrangements and falls short of the full clone set. An unresolved V gene accounts for under half of the shortfall where checked; the remainder is of unknown origin. For this sample the table gives some 27,000 clones, of which roughly nine tenths were detected only once. Of the sample, about a fifth falls within the top ten clones. Deletion took 4 bases off V and 1 base off J, with a span of 13 bases between the germline ends. From a lookup of the germline V gene, CDR1 and CDR2 are SGHDN and FVKESK. The cysteine opens and the phenylalanine closes a CDR3 of 15 amino acids. Kept here is only the CDR3 DNA, which spans 45 bases and is read in frame from base 1. Repertoires were sampled repeatedly over the course of chemoradiotherapy, so clonal expansion could be followed in the tumor microenvironment.

Details on this clone: Its antigen has not been determined. No base-level quality is on record; no much larger clone is a single base apart.

The TCR sequence derives from a human donor with HPV-associated anogenital cancer. This material consisted of blood, taken from a patient who underwent chemoradiotherapy. The rearrangement joined TRBV14 to TRBJ1-1; no D gene is confidently identified. The DNA sequence reads TGTGCCAGCAGCCGCGCGGGTTTTAGGAACACTGAAGCTTTCTTT. Translated, this is CASSRAGFRNTEAFF.